In its sample, the clone carrying this T cell receptor (beta chain) was seen a few times. The sample comes from a study of blood T cells in healthy people across ages. Through a sample-barcoded 5' primer and a J-beta primer mix, a second PCR was run for roughly 7 to 11 cycles. In TCRdb, the 5' RACE reads were re-called with MiXCR into one record per CDR3 protein. The repertoire holds about a million distinct CDR3 sequences, approximately 49% seen once, with 13% in the top ten. Germline V gene sequence: CDR1 MNHEY, CDR2 SVGAGI. Trimming cost V 2 bases and J 0 bases, with 8 bases left between them. The CDR3 has 14 residues.

The sequence derives from a man aged 25 to 40 in good health. Material for sequencing was blood. This rearrangement joins TRBV6-5 to TRBJ2-7; D call uncertain. This CDR3 is CASSYSSLSYEQYF. The DNA for the CDR3 is TGTGCCAGCAGTTACAGTAGCCTCTCCTACGAGCAGTACTTC.